The rows below give T cell receptor beta chains drawn from one sample of a study of shared clonotypes between healthy human individuals. Profiling relied on immunoSEQ multiplex PCR, and the TCRdb table lists in-frame clones only, not all of them. The sample consists of millions of clones, more than 85% of them appearing once. The sample consisted of naive CD8+ T cells from PBMCs. The source of these receptors is a man aged 18 to 30 in good health. Some clones in this sample may be carry-over from other donors' samples. CDR3s include the opening cysteine and the closing phenylalanine or tryptophan. Fields, in order: CDR3 protein, CDR3 DNA, J gene, V gene, D gene. The D gene is left open where the match is weak.

CDR3 protein: CASSLVGYTEAFF; CDR3 DNA: TGTGCCAGCAGCTTAGTGGGGTACACTGAAGCTTTCTTT; J gene: TRBJ1-1; V gene: TRBV7-9; D gene: .
CDR3 protein: CASSSEYGTGELFF; CDR3 DNA: TGTGCCAGCAGCTCCGAATACGGCACCGGGGAGCTGTTTTTT; J gene: TRBJ2-2; V gene: TRBV5-4; D gene: .
CDR3 protein: CASSQGVGRAYEQYF; CDR3 DNA: TGCGCCAGCAGCCAGGGGGTGGGGCGCGCCTACGAGCAGTACTTC; J gene: TRBJ2-7; V gene: TRBV4-1; D gene: .
CDR3 protein: CASSFPMDSLNTEAFF; CDR3 DNA: TGTGCCAGCAGCTTTCCCATGGACAGCTTGAACACTGAAGCTTTCTTT; J gene: TRBJ1-1; V gene: TRBV7-2; D gene: .
CDR3 protein: CASSLSRAGIYGYTF; CDR3 DNA: TGTGCCAGCAGTTTATCGCGGGCAGGGATCTATGGCTACACCTTC; J gene: TRBJ1-2; V gene: TRBV27; D gene: .
CDR3 protein: CASTSRLQLAGWGHEQFF; CDR3 DNA: TGTGCCAGCACCTCGAGACTCCAGCTAGCGGGGTGGGGGCATGAGCAGTTCTTC; J gene: TRBJ2-1; V gene: TRBV7-2; D gene: TRBD2
CDR3 protein: CASSLERGNTEAFF; CDR3 DNA: TGTGCCAGCAGCTTGGAAAGGGGGAACACTGAAGCTTTCTTT; J gene: TRBJ1-1; V gene: TRBV5-6; D gene: .
CDR3 protein: CASSLTGELFF; CDR3 DNA: TGTGCCAGCAGCCTCACCGGGGAGCTGTTTTTT; J gene: TRBJ2-2; V gene: TRBV6-6; D gene: .
CDR3 protein: CASSEGGSFYNEQFF; CDR3 DNA: TGTGCCAGCAGTGAAGGCGGGAGCTTCTACAATGAGCAGTTCTTC; J gene: TRBJ2-1; V gene: TRBV2; D gene: TRBD2
CDR3 protein: CASRLVQEYTGELFF; CDR3 DNA: TGTGCCAGCAGGTTGGTACAGGAATACACCGGGGAGCTGTTTTTT; J gene: TRBJ2-2; V gene: TRBV7-9; D gene: .
CDR3 protein: CASSQAPGLSYNEQFF; CDR3 DNA: TGCGCCAGCAGCCAAGCGCCAGGACTAAGCTACAATGAGCAGTTCTTC; J gene: TRBJ2-1; V gene: TRBV4-1; D gene: .
CDR3 protein: CASSLGFSGEVKQYF; CDR3 DNA: TGTGCCAGCAGCTTAGGTTTTTCCGGCGAGGTTAAGCAGTACTTC; J gene: TRBJ2-7; V gene: TRBV7-8; D gene: .
CDR3 protein: CASSFDGAINTEAFF; CDR3 DNA: TGTGCCAGCAGCTTTGACGGGGCGATCAACACTGAAGCTTTCTTT; J gene: TRBJ1-1; V gene: TRBV5-4; D gene: .
CDR3 protein: CASSVGGDGYEQYF; CDR3 DNA: TGTGCCAGCAGCGTAGGAGGGGACGGCTACGAGCAGTACTTC; J gene: TRBJ2-7; V gene: TRBV9; D gene: .
CDR3 protein: CASSLVGPAYNEQFF; CDR3 DNA: TGTGCCAGCAGCTTAGTGGGGCCCGCCTACAATGAGCAGTTCTTC; J gene: TRBJ2-1; V gene: TRBV7-9; D gene: .
CDR3 protein: CASSERQDPNYGYTF; CDR3 DNA: TGTGCCAGCAGTGAAAGGCAAGATCCTAACTATGGCTACACCTTC; J gene: TRBJ1-2; V gene: TRBV2; D gene: .
CDR3 protein: CASRQISGMEQYF; CDR3 DNA: TGTGCCAGCAGACAAATTAGCGGGATGGAGCAGTACTTC; J gene: TRBJ2-7; V gene: TRBV7-9; D gene: TRBD2
CDR3 protein: CASRERGQTEAFF; CDR3 DNA: TGCGCCAGCCGGGAGAGGGGGCAAACTGAAGCTTTCTTT; J gene: TRBJ1-1; V gene: TRBV5-1; D gene: TRBD1
CDR3 protein: CASSYSMWLDEQFF; CDR3 DNA: TGTGCCAGCAGTTACTCGATGTGGTTAGATGAGCAGTTCTTC; J gene: TRBJ2-1; V gene: TRBV6-6; D gene: .
CDR3 protein: CSVEKGPQQGTYEQYF; CDR3 DNA: TGCAGCGTTGAAAAAGGCCCCCAACAGGGTACCTACGAGCAGTACTTC; J gene: TRBJ2-7; V gene: TRBV29-1; D gene: .
CDR3 protein: CASRQRLANTGELFF; CDR3 DNA: TGTGCCAGCAGACAACGACTAGCCAACACCGGGGAGCTGTTTTTT; J gene: TRBJ2-2; V gene: TRBV28; D gene: TRBD2
CDR3 protein: CASSQISGRDSYEQYF; CDR3 DNA: TGTGCCAGCAGCCAGATTAGCGGGAGGGACTCCTACGAGCAGTACTTC; J gene: TRBJ2-7; V gene: TRBV4-2; D gene: TRBD2
CDR3 protein: CASSLGPSGGIGNQPQHF; CDR3 DNA: TGTGCCAGCAGCTTAGGTCCTTCCGGCGGGATAGGGAATCAGCCCCAGCATTTT; J gene: TRBJ1-5; V gene: TRBV7-2; D gene: .
CDR3 protein: CATSRDRLAGGVGQFF; CDR3 DNA: TGTGCCACCAGCAGAGATAGGCTAGCGGGGGGCGTTGGGCAGTTCTTC; J gene: TRBJ2-1; V gene: TRBV15; D gene: TRBD2
CDR3 protein: CSVEGLAGVNEQFF; CDR3 DNA: TGCAGCGTTGAGGGACTAGCGGGAGTTAATGAGCAGTTCTTC; J gene: TRBJ2-1; V gene: TRBV29-1; D gene: TRBD2
CDR3 protein: CASSERTGWVETQYF; CDR3 DNA: TGTGCCAGCAGCGAGCGGACAGGGTGGGTAGAGACCCAGTACTTC; J gene: TRBJ2-5; V gene: TRBV9; D gene: TRBD1